A selection of T cell receptor beta chains follows, all from one sample in a study of cytomegalovirus exposure and HLA in healthy donors. Using immunoSEQ multiplex PCR, the repertoire was profiled, and TCRdb retains in-frame clones only, with some absent. The sample includes 120,000 or so clones, roughly a tenth seen only once; the top ten take roughly 4.2%. The sequenced material came from PBMCs. The receptors here all came from a woman in her late teens or twenties in good health and CMV-seropositive. CDR3s include the opening cysteine and the closing phenylalanine or tryptophan. The D gene is left open where the match is weak. Size is omitted from some rows. Given values are once, few, many or a class for expanded clones.

abundance,v_gene,d_gene,j_gene,len,CDR3nt,CDR3aa
few,TRBV5-6,NA,TRBJ1-1,14,TGTGCCAGCAGCCTGGGGGGGACTGGTACTGAAGCTTTCTTT,CASSLGGTGTEAFF
few,TRBV5-1,NA,TRBJ1-3,16,TGCGCCAGCAGCAGGAGGGTCCGTGACTCTGGAAACACCATATATTTT,CASSRRVRDSGNTIYF
few,TRBV29-1,NA,TRBJ1-2,12,TGCAGCGTTGGACAGCCGAACTATGGCTACACCTTC,CSVGQPNYGYTF
NA,TRBV5-6,NA,TRBJ1-2,13,TGTGCCAGCAGCGGTGAGGGTAACTATGGCTACACCTTC,CASSGEGNYGYTF
NA,TRBV11-2,NA,TRBJ2-1,11,TGTGCCAGCAGGTTAGATAGCGAGCAGTTCTTC,CASRLDSEQFF
few,TRBV30,NA,TRBJ1-3,13,TGTGCCTGGAGTCAGGGTTCTGGAAACACCATATATTTT,CAWSQGSGNTIYF
NA,TRBV15,TRBD2,TRBJ2-3,15,TGTGCCACCAGCAGAGCTCGGGGGGGGTCAGATACGCAGTATTTT,CATSRARGGSDTQYF
few,TRBV21-1,NA,TRBJ1-2,19,TGTGCCAGCACCATAGTGACAGGGTGGGATGGGGTTACTAACTATGGCTACACCTTC,CASTIVTGWDGVTNYGYTF
NA,TRBV28,TRBD2,TRBJ2-5,14,TGTGCCAGCGCGCTAGCGGGAGGGGGGGAGACCCAGTACTTC,CASALAGGGETQYF
NA,TRBV5-4,TRBD1,TRBJ1-4,16,TGTGCCAGCAGCTCCGGCAGGGACAGAGCTAATGAAAAACTGTTTTTT,CASSSGRDRANEKLFF
few,TRBV6-6,TRBD2,TRBJ2-1,16,TGTGCCAGCAGTTACTCACTAGCGGGAGGCCGAGGTGAGCAGTTCTTC,CASSYSLAGGRGEQFF
few,TRBV5-5,NA,TRBJ2-1,13,TGTGCCAGCAGCTTGGGACTGGACAATGAGCAGTTCTTC,CASSLGLDNEQFF
few,TRBV5-4,NA,TRBJ1-1,13,TGTGCCAGCAGCTTGGCAACTTGGACAGAAGCTTTCTTT,CASSLATWTEAFF
NA,TRBV30,NA,TRBJ1-2,14,TGTGCCTGGTGGGGGGGTACAGGCGGCTATGGCTACACCTTC,CAWWGGTGGYGYTF
few,TRBV7-6,NA,TRBJ2-7,16,TGTGCCAGCAGCTTAATTCCCGACAGAAGCTCCTACGAGCAGTACTTC,CASSLIPDRSSYEQYF
few,TRBV2,TRBD2,TRBJ2-1,17,TGTGCCAGCAGTGAATCAGTAGCGGGAGTTTGGTACAATGAGCAGTTCTTC,CASSESVAGVWYNEQFF
NA,TRBV15,NA,TRBJ1-6,16,TGTGCCACCAGCACCCGTTCTAGGGGGATTAATTCACCCCTCCACTTT,CATSTRSRGINSPLHF
few,TRBV28,NA,TRBJ2-3,14,TGTGCCAGCACCCCCAGGGTGGGCACAGATACGCAGTATTTT,CASTPRVGTDTQYF
NA,TRBV4-1,NA,TRBJ2-2,15,TGCGCCAGCAGCCAGGGGCTCTCCATCACCGGGGAGCTGTTTTTT,CASSQGLSITGELFF
NA,TRBV29-1,NA,TRBJ1-2,13,TGCAGCGTTGGCCCCTATCAGGACTATGGCTACACCTTC,CSVGPYQDYGYTF
NA,TRBV18,TRBD2,TRBJ2-5,14,TGTGCCAGCTCTAGACTAGCGGGACAAGAGACCCAGTACTTC,CASSRLAGQETQYF
NA,TRBV11-2,NA,TRBJ2-3,14,TGTGCCAGCAGTCGAGTGGGGAGCATCAATACGCAGTATTTT,CASSRVGSINTQYF
NA,TRBV27,NA,TRBJ2-7,14,TGTGCCAGCAGTTATCGACCGGGCTCCTACGAGCAGTACTTC,CASSYRPGSYEQYF
NA,TRBV18,TRBD1,TRBJ1-2,14,TGTGCCAGCTCGGAACAGGGGACGAACTATGGCTACACCTTC,CASSEQGTNYGYTF
few,TRBV2,NA,TRBJ1-5,13,TGTGCCAGCAGGTGGGCACTCAATCAGCCCCAGCATTTT,CASRWALNQPQHF
NA,TRBV9,NA,TRBJ1-2,11,TGTGCCAGCTCAGCTAACTATGGCTACACCTTC,CASSANYGYTF
NA,TRBV27,TRBD1,TRBJ2-1,18,TGTGCCAGCAGTTTAACAGGGGGTTTGTTTAGCTCCTACAATGAGCAGTTCTTC,CASSLTGGLFSSYNEQFF
NA,TRBV30,TRBD1,TRBJ1-1,16,TGTGCCTGGAGGATAACAGGGGGATTGTGGAACACTGAAGCTTTCTTT,CAWRITGGLWNTEAFF
few,TRBV2,NA,TRBJ2-2,16,TGTGCCAGCAGACTTGACGCCGGGAGTGACACCGGGGAGCTGTTTTTT,CASRLDAGSDTGELFF
NA,TRBV30,NA,TRBJ1-2,12,TGTGCCTGGAGTGTCGGTGACTATGGCTACACCTTC,CAWSVGDYGYTF
NA,TRBV30,NA,TRBJ1-3,11,TGTGCCTGGGAACGGGAGTCCACCATATATTTT,CAWERESTIYF
NA,TRBV11-2,TRBD2,TRBJ2-1,17,TGTGCCAGCAGCTTATCTTACGGGACTAGCGGGAGCTATGAGCAGTTCTTC,CASSLSYGTSGSYEQFF
few,TRBV5-1,NA,TRBJ2-5,14,TGCGCCAGCAGCCCAACAGGGATCCAAGAGACCCAGTACTTC,CASSPTGIQETQYF
NA,TRBV5-1,TRBD1,TRBJ2-7,13,TGCGCCAGCGTCCCTACAGGGGATGCCGAGCAGTACTTC,CASVPTGDAEQYF
NA,TRBV13,TRBD2,TRBJ2-3,22,TGTGCCAGCAGCTTCCACCCTCGCCGGCTACTAGCGGGAGGGGGCGGCACAGATACGCAGTATTTT,CASSFHPRRLLAGGGGTDTQYF